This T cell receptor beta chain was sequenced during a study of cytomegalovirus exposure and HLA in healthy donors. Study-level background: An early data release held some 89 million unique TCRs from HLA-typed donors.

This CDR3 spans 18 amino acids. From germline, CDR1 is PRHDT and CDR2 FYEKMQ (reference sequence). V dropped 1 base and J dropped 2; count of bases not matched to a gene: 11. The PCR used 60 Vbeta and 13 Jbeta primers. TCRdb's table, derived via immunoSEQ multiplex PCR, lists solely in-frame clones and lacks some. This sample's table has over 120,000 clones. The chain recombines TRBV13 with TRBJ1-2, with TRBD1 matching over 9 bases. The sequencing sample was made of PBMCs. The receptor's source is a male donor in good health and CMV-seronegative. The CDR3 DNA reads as TGTGCCAGCAGCTTAGCCCGCAAAACAGGGGGCGGAAACTATGGCTACACCTTC. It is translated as CASSLARKTGGGNYGYTF.